One sample yielded the 5 T cell receptor beta chains listed below, sequenced in a study of T cells in Graves' hyperthyroidism and ophthalmopathy. The source material, RNA transcripts, was used to amplify TCR beta CDR3 regions. Using the HTBI primer set, a first-round RT-PCR was run on the TCR CDR3. TCRdb independently ran MiXCR on the multiplex PCR reads; one entry per CDR3 protein. The sample shows about 260,000 distinct CDR3 sequences, roughly 15% of them seen only once. The sequencing input was blood. The source of these receptors is a woman aged 18-35 years with Graves' ophthalmopathy.

In this sample, this clonotype turned up many times. This chain links TRBV19 with TRBJ1-5; 7 bases align to TRBD1. Germline V gene data show CDR1 as LNHDA and CDR2 as SQIVND (reference sequence). This CDR3 spans 16 amino acids. V shed 5 bases, J shed 0 bases, and the junction held 7 bases outside the gene matches. This chain's CDR3 is CASSPRDSYSNQPQHF. The DNA for the CDR3 is TGTGCCAGTAGTCCACGGGACAGTTATAGCAATCAGCCCCAGCATTTT.

This clonotype was seen ten or more times. The chain combines TRBV27 with TRBJ2-1; TRBD2 aligns across 7 bases. CDR3 size: 15 residues. V gave up 9 bases and J gave up 0 bases; unmatched junction bases: 8. The germline gives CDR1 MNHEY, CDR2 SMNVEV (reference sequence). CDR3 in amino acids: CASTKRDSSYNEQFF. The CDR3 region has the DNA TGTGCCAGTACAAAGCGGGATTCCTCCTACAATGAGCAGTTCTTC.

This clonotype showed up many times. This sequence joins TRBV6-1 and TRBJ1-2; TRBD1 aligns across 7 bases. The CDR3 sequence is 15 residues long. Trimming removed 5 bases from V and 1 base from J; junction bases left unmatched: 7. Germline V gene lookup returns CDR1 MNHNS and CDR2 SASEGT. DNA of the CDR3: TGTGCCAGCAGTTACCTAGGGGGCTATAACTATGGCTACACCTTC. This encodes CASSYLGGYNYGYTF.

There are many counts of this clonotype. V gene TRBV24-1 combines with J gene TRBJ2-3; unclear D gene. This CDR3 is built from 13 residues. The germline V gene has CDR1 KGHDR and CDR2 SFDVKD. The ends were cut back, 5 bases at V and 5 bases at J, with 10 bases in the middle. CDR3 amino acids: CATSAAVRDTQYF. For the CDR3, the DNA is TGTGCCACCAGTGCGGCAGTAAGAGATACGCAGTATTTT.

This clonotype was picked up many times. With a much larger clone just one base away, this may be a read error. The rearrangement uses TRBV7-3 and TRBJ1-1, with D tentatively TRBD1 (5 bases). Trimming left V 7 bases short and J 1 base short, with 13 bases between. Germline V gene data show CDR1 as SGHTA and CDR2 as FQGTGA. The CDR3 contains 14 residues. CDR3 in amino acids: CASNFQGENTEAFF. CDR3 nucleotide sequence: TGTGCCAGCAACTTTCAGGGAGAGAACACTGAAGCTTTCTTT. Looking up the rest from reference TRBV7-3 and TRBJ1-1 gives the full variable domain: GAGVSQTPSNKVTEKGKYVELRCDPISGHTALYWYRQSLGQGPEFLIYFQGTGAADDSGLPNDRFFAVRPEGSVSTLKIQRTERGDSAVYLCASNFQGENTEAFFGQGTRLTVV.